This TCR beta chain came from a study of response to subunit inactivated influenza vaccine. This clonotype was seen many times. TCRdb re-called the RT-PCR reads through MiXCR, storing one row per CDR3 protein. The sample shows about 480,000 distinct CDR3 sequences, 13% of them seen only once. This TCR was sampled from a man aged 45-60 years who received an inactivated influenza vaccine. The material was PBMCs from blood, obtained roughly 47 days after vaccination.

CDR3 coding DNA: TGCGCCAGCAGCTCAAACAATGAGCAGTTCTTC. Translating gives CASSSNNEQFF. V and J are TRBV5-1 and TRBJ2-1, with D hard to call. Trimming pared 3 bases from V and 5 bases from J, leaving 3 bases between. Germline V lookup: CDR1 SGHRS, CDR2 YFSETQ. The CDR3 loop spans 11 amino acids.